The sequence of this TCR beta chain was determined in a study of T cells after yellow fever vaccination. Study information: Preparation of fractions with low cell numbers was performed using SMART-Seq v4 Ultra Low Input.

The CDR3 contains 15 residues. Germline V gives CDR1 SGHTA, CDR2 FQGTGA. J was trimmed by 6 bases and V by 5 bases; bases with no gene match: 12. One entry per CDR3 protein results from TCRdb running MiXCR on the 5' RACE reads. The table has 250,000 to 300,000 distinct CDR3 sequences, 5.2% seen once. This clonotype originated in a man younger than 35 who received the YFV17D yellow fever vaccine. The source material was CD4+ T cells sorted from PBMCs, sampled on the day of the yellow fever booster vaccination. The chain joins TRBV7-3 to TRBJ1-1; 7 bases agree with TRBD1. The CDR3 sequence is CASSQSLQGSAEAFF. In DNA, the CDR3 is TGTGCCAGCAGCCAAAGTTTACAGGGGAGCGCTGAAGCTTTCTTT. The full variable domain, in which reference TRBV7-3 and TRBJ1-1 provide the parts outside the CDR3, is GAGVSQTPSNKVTEKGKYVELRCDPISGHTALYWYRQSLGQGPEFLIYFQGTGAADDSGLPNDRFFAVRPEGSVSTLKIQRTERGDSAVYLCASSQSLQGSAEAFFGQGTRLTVV.